This entry lists 10 T cell receptor beta chains sequenced from one sample in a study of CD8+CD57+ T cells in acquired aplastic anemia. An expansion of CD8+CD57+ cells by flow cytometry had been shown in patients chosen for sequencing. The TCR beta profiling, which covered VDJ combination and CDR3 sequence, was carried out using genomic DNA as the template. TCRdb reprocessed the reads via MiXCR and lists one record per CDR3 protein. The sample includes about 200,000 distinct CDR3 sequences, around three fifths of them seen just once. What was sequenced was sorted CD4+, CD8+, or CD8+CD57+ T cells (not recorded which) from PBMCs. These receptors all stem from a human donor with aplastic anemia.

V gene TRBV9 combines with J gene TRBJ1-5, with a tentative D call TRBD1 (5 bases). This CDR3 region has 14 residues. V shed 4 bases and J shed 0 bases, with 8 bases lying between them. Germline V CDR1 and CDR2: SGDLS, YYNGEE. The CDR3 sequence is CASSQGDSNQPQHF. In DNA, the CDR3 is TGTGCCAGCAGCCAGGGAGATAGCAATCAGCCCCAGCATTTT.

The J gene is TRBJ2-2, the V gene TRBV7-9, with D possibly matching TRBD1 (5 bases). Per germline, CDR1 SEHNR and CDR2 FQNEAQ (reference sequence). V dropped 10 bases and J dropped 4 bases, with 10 bases sitting between them. This CDR3 is 12 amino acids long. CDR3 nucleotides: TGTGCCAACCGACAGATCACCGGGGAGCTGTTTTTT. Translated, it gives CANRQITGELFF.

The table lists this clonotype with a few counts. This rearrangement joins TRBV2 to TRBJ1-6; possible D gene TRBD1, 6 bases. V was trimmed by 7 bases and J by 17 bases, leaving 21 bases between them. CDR1 is SNHLY, CDR2 FYNNEI, per germline. This CDR3 is 13 amino acids long. The DNA of the CDR3 is TGTGCCAGCACCCTAGGAGTCGGGGGCCTCTTCCACTTT. Translating gives CASTLGVGGLFHF.

This clonotype was recorded at least ten times. The genes are TRBV4-1 and TRBJ2-3; 11 nucleotides match TRBD2. Germline V gives CDR1 MGHRA, CDR2 YSYEKL. Unmatched junction bases numbered 6, after V lost 4 bases and J lost 3 bases. This CDR3 is 16 amino acids long. CDR3 sequence: CASSPRVAGGTDTQYF. The CDR3 DNA reads as TGCGCCAGCAGCCCCCGGGTAGCGGGGGGGACAGATACGCAGTATTTT.

The rearrangement joins TRBV10-3 to TRBJ1-6; 7 nucleotides line up with TRBD1. The CDR3 is 15 residues long. The J segment lost 11 bases and the V segment lost 11 bases, leaving 18 bases of the junction unmatched. The germline gives CDR1 ENHRY, CDR2 SYGVKD. This chain's CDR3 is CAAHDGTDVAPPLHF. CDR3 nucleotides: TGTGCCGCTCATGACGGGACAGATGTCGCGCCACCCCTCCACTTT.

This sequence joins TRBV24-1 and TRBJ2-2; no reliable D call. Looked up from germline, CDR1 is KGHDR and CDR2 is SFDVKD. This CDR3 region has 16 residues. The ends were cut back, 2 bases at V and 1 base at J, with 10 bases in the middle. In DNA form, the CDR3 reads TGTGCCACCAGTGATTGGCGGACCCAGAACACCGGGGAGCTGTTTTTT. It yields the protein CATSDWRTQNTGELFF.

The chain employs TRBV6-4 and TRBJ1-1; no clear D gene. V lost 7 bases to trimming and J lost 7 bases, with 4 bases between them. The CDR3 is made up of 9 amino acids. CDR1 is MRHNA and CDR2 is SNTAGT in the germline V gene. CDR3 in DNA: TGTGCCAGCATGGTTGAAGCTTTCTTT. This sequence encodes CASMVEAFF.

The chain employs TRBV7-2 and TRBJ2-7; D gene uncertain. Germline V CDR1 and CDR2: SGHTA, FQGNSA. V shed 3 bases and J shed 6 bases, with 6 bases lying between them. CDR3 length: 11 amino acids. As DNA, the CDR3 is TGTGCCAGCAGCTTCTCAAGCGAGCAGTACTTC. This gives the protein CASSFSSEQYF.

The chain is built from TRBV7-3 and TRBJ2-1; no reliable D call. This CDR3 contains 16 residues. V shed 1 base and J shed 2 bases, with 12 bases lying between them. Looked up from germline, CDR1 is SGHTA and CDR2 is FQGTGA. CDR3 region: CASSLMAVPTYNEQFF. DNA for the CDR3: TGTGCCAGCAGCTTAATGGCGGTTCCCACCTACAATGAGCAGTTCTTC.

The chain links TRBV20-1 to TRBJ2-5; maybe TRBD2 (6 bases). Trimming took 8 bases from V and 5 from J, leaving 24 bases between them. The CDR3 totals 15 residues. Germline assignment: CDR1 DFQATT and CDR2 SNEGSKA (reference sequence). This CDR3 is CSSRRGADALETQYF. CDR3 nucleotides: TGCAGTTCCAGGAGGGGAGCGGATGCACTCGAGACCCAGTACTTC.